Given below is one T cell receptor (beta chain) in context. The antigen is not known. TCRdb called the 5' RACE reads again in MiXCR, with one record for every CDR3 protein. Among 200,000 or so distinct CDR3 sequences listed, roughly 24% were seen once. This sample stems from a study of CD8 T cells in ankylosing spondylitis. The CDR3 has 14 residues. Trimming removed 1 base at V and 1 base at J, with 11 bases between. The germline V gene has CDR1 DFQATT and CDR2 SNEGSKA (reference sequence). The study's findings and limits: Reportedly, disease-linked clones are significantly enriched in ankylosing spondylitis patients' matched synovial fluid. CD8+ by phenotype, disease-linked clones were relatively rare in peripheral blood.

Sequencing used blood, either unsorted or a sorted T cell fraction (not recorded which). This TCR derives from a male donor with ankylosing spondylitis or in good health (not recorded which). The J gene is TRBJ2-7, the V gene TRBV20-1, with D tentatively TRBD1 (5 bases). CDR3 DNA: TGCAGTGCTAGAGCCCCCCAGGGTTCCTACGAGCAGTACTTC. Protein: CSARAPQGSYEQYF.